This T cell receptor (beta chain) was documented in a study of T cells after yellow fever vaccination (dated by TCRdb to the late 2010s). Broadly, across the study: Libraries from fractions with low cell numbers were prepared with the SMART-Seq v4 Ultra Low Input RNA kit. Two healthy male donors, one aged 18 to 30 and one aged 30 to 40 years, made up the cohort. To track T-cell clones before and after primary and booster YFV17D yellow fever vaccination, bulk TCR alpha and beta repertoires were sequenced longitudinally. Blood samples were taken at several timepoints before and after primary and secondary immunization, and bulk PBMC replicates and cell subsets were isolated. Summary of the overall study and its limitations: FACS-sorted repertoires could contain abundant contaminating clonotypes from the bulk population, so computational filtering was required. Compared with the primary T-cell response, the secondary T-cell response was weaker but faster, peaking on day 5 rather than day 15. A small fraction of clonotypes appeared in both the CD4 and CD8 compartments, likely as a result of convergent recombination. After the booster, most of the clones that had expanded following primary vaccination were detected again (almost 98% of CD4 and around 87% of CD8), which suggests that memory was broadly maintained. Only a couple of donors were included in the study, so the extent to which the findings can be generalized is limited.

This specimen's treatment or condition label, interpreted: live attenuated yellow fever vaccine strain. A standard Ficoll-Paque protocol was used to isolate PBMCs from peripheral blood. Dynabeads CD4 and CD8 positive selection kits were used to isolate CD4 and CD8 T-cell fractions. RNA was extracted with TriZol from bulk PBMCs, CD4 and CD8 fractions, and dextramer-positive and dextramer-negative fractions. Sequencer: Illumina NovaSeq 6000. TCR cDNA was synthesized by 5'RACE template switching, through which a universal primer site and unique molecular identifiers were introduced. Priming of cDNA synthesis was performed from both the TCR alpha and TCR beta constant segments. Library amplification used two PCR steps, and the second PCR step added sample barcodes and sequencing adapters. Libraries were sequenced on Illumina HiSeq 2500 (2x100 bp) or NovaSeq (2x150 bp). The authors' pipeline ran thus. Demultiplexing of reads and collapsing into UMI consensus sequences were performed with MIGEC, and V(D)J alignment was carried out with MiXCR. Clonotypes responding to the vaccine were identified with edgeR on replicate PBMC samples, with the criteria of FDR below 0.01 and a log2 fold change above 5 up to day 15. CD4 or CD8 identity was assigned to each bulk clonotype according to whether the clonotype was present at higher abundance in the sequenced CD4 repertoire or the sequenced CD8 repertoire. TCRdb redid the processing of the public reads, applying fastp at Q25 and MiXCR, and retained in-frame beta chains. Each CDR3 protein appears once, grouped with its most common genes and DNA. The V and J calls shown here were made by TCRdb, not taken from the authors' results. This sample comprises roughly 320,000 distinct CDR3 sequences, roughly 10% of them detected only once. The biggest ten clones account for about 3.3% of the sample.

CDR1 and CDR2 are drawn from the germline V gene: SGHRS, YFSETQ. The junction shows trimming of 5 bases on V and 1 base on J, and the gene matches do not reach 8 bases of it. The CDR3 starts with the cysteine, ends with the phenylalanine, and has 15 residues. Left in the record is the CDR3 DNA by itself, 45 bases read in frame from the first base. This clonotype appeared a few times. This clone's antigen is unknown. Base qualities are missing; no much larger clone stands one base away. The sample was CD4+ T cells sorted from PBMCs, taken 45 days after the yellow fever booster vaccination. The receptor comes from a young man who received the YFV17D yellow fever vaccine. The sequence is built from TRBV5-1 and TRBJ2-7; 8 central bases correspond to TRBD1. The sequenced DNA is TGCGCCAGCAGGCCCGTCCGGGACAGGTCCTACGAGCAGTACTTC. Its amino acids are CASRPVRDRSYEQYF.